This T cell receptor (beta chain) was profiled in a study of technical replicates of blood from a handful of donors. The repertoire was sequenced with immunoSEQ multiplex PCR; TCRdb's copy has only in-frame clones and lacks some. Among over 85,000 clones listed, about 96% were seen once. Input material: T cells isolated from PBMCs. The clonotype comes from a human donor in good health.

The CDR3 region is CASSVTRGTVLRTEAFF. CDR3 DNA sequence: TGTGCCAGCAGCGTGACCAGGGGGACGGTTTTAAGGACTGAAGCTTTCTTT. This rearrangement joins TRBV7-9 to TRBJ1-1; 7 positions match TRBD1. Trimming took 5 bases from V and 5 from J; bases not matched to a gene: 17. CDR1 is SEHNR and CDR2 is FQNEAQ in the germline V gene (reference sequence). The CDR3 spans 17 residues.